These 27 T cell receptor beta chains originate from one sample sequenced in a study of early T cells in non-severe SARS-CoV-2 infection (dated by TCRdb to the early 2020s). The protocol used for the library was 5' RACE. TCRdb records NextSeq 500 as the sequencer. The public reads were reanalyzed by TCRdb: fastp trimming at Q25, MiXCR alignment, in-frame beta chains only. Rows are unified per CDR3 protein, each entry keeping the most common DNA and genes. Within this sample are about 48,000 distinct CDR3 sequences, with 5.6% of them counted one time only. Together, the top ten hold just over 4.5% of the sample. Sequencing was carried out using whole blood. The receptors derive from an adult who was a healthcare worker with PCR-confirmed SARS-CoV-2 infection or an uninfected control (not recorded which).

This clonotype occurred many times. The chain joins TRBV7-9 to TRBJ2-5; D is undetermined. The CDR3 length is 15 residues. Germline CDR1 reads SEHNR; CDR2 reads FQNEAQ (reference sequence). V was pared by 1 base and J by 3 bases, with 12 bases between. The CDR3 spells CASSLVRLTKETQYF. CDR3 sequence (DNA): TGTGCCAGCAGCTTAGTGCGCCTCACCAAAGAGACCCAGTACTTC.

This clonotype was seen at least ten times. This chain links TRBV15 with TRBJ2-1; 8 nucleotides line up with TRBD2. V was pared by 3 bases and J by 7 bases, with 8 bases of the junction left unmatched. CDR3 size: 15 residues. Germline CDR1 LNHNV, CDR2 YYDKDF (reference sequence). CDR3 residues: CATSSGGRKKNEQFF. CDR3 coding DNA: TGTGCCACCAGCAGTGGCGGGAGGAAGAAGAATGAGCAGTTCTTC.

There are many counts of this clonotype. The chain carries TRBV5-4 and TRBJ2-2; D is tentatively TRBD1 or TRBD2 (5 bases each). This CDR3 region has 13 residues. V was trimmed by 4 bases and J by 7 bases, leaving 11 bases between them. From germline, CDR1 is SGHNT and CDR2 YYREEE (reference sequence). CDR3 DNA: TGTGCCAGCAGCCGAGGGGATGACGGGGAGCTGTTTTTT. It specifies CASSRGDDGELFF. The full variable domain, its missing parts supplied by reference TRBV5-4 and TRBJ2-2, is ETGVTQSPTHLIKTRGQQVTLRCSSQSGHNTVSWYQQALGQGPQFIFQYYREEENGRGNFPPRFSGLQFPNYSSELNVNALELDDSALYLCASSRGDDGELFFGEGSRLTVL.

This clonotype was seen at least ten times. The rearrangement uses TRBV12-3 or TRBV12-4 and TRBJ2-7; D unresolved. CDR3 length equals 11 residues. V dropped 5 bases and J dropped 5 bases, with 7 bases sitting between them. CDR3 amino acids: CASSLFDEQYF. The CDR3 nucleotides are TGTGCCAGCAGTCTATTTGACGAGCAGTACTTC.

The chain uses TRBV3-1 and TRBJ2-1; D might be TRBD1 or TRBD2, each matching 5 bases. This CDR3 contains 16 residues. V lost 4 bases and J lost 7, with 20 bases in between. CDR1 and CDR2 (germline): LGHDT, YNNKEL (reference sequence). The CDR3 reads CASSPARGPHGNEQFF. The CDR3 DNA sequence: TGTGCCAGCAGCCCCGCTCGGGGACCCCACGGGAATGAGCAGTTCTTC.

A word on this clonotype: A read error may be the cause here, since a much bigger clone is one base away. The chain joins TRBV7-9 to TRBJ1-3; D uncertain. The CDR3 spans 16 residues. Per germline, CDR1 SEHNR and CDR2 FQNEAQ (reference sequence). CDR3 coding DNA: TGTGCCAGCAGCCCCTATGCGGCCGCCTCTGCAAACACCATATATTTT. It specifies CASSPYAAASANTIYF.

This clonotype was counted ten times or more. The chain recombines TRBV7-3 with TRBJ2-1; D is unclear. The CDR3 contains 13 residues. Germline values: CDR1 SGHTA, CDR2 FQGTGA. V lost 5 bases and J lost 6, with 11 bases in between. Here the CDR3 reads CASSQSPGNEQFF. In DNA, the CDR3 is TGTGCCAGCAGCCAAAGTCCAGGCAATGAGCAGTTCTTC.

This clonotype was found many times. The chain employs TRBV4-1 and TRBJ2-2; 7 nucleotides line up with TRBD1. This CDR3 comprises 17 residues. Germline loops: CDR1 MGHRA, CDR2 YSYEKL. Unmatched junction bases numbered 9, after V lost 0 bases and J lost 5 bases. The CDR3 DNA sequence: TGCGCCAGCAGCCAAGAGAGGGTAGGGGGCAGGACCGGGGAGCTGTTTTTT. Protein product: CASSQERVGGRTGELFF.

The V gene is TRBV7-2, the J gene TRBJ1-4; D is uncertain. The CDR3 is 14 residues long. CDR1 is SGHTA, CDR2 FQGNSA, per germline. The V and J ends lost 5 bases and 4 bases respectively, with 11 bases between them. CDR3 region: CTSSPLGGNEKLFF. The CDR3 DNA reads TGTACCAGCAGCCCCTTAGGCGGTAATGAAAAACTGTTTTTT. Together with reference TRBV7-2 and TRBJ1-4, the CDR3 gives the full variable domain: GAGVSQSPSNKVTEKGKDVELRCDPISGHTALYWYRQSLGQGLEFLIYFQGNSAPDKSGLPSDRFSAERTGGSVSTLTIQRTQQEDSAVYLCTSSPLGGNEKLFFGSGTQLSVL.

In this sample, this clonotype turned up a few times. The gene calls are TRBV4-3 and TRBJ2-1; D is undetermined. Germline V gives CDR1 LGHNA, CDR2 YSLEER. V was shortened by 1 base and J by 4 bases, with 5 bases between the two germline ends. The CDR3 consists of 13 residues. In nucleotides, the CDR3 is TGCGCCAGCAGCCAAGGAGCTTACAATGAGCAGTTCTTC. It specifies CASSQGAYNEQFF.

This clonotype has just a few counts. J is TRBJ2-3 and V is TRBV6-1, with D possibly matching TRBD2 (5 bases). Germline V gene sequence: CDR1 MNHNS, CDR2 SASEGT. V gave up 5 bases and J gave up 5 bases, with 17 bases separating them. This CDR3 spans 15 amino acids. CDR3 region: CASSTSERSLDTQYF. The CDR3 nucleotides read TGTGCCAGCAGTACTTCAGAGCGGTCCTTAGATACGCAGTATTTT.

This clonotype was recorded many times. This chain uses TRBV7-9 with TRBJ2-4; D is unclear. V was cut by 7 bases and J by 1 base, with 8 bases left in between. Per germline, CDR1 SEHNR and CDR2 FQNEAQ (reference sequence). CDR3 length equals 13 residues. DNA for the CDR3: TGTGCCAGCACCCCTAGGGCCAAAAACATTCAGTACTTC. It translates to CASTPRAKNIQYF.

This clonotype appeared many times. The chain couples TRBV7-9 to TRBJ1-1, with D unclear. Trimming removed 4 bases at V and 1 base at J, with 10 bases between. Germline loops: CDR1 SEHNR, CDR2 FQNEAQ (reference sequence). CDR3 size: 14 residues. CDR3 coding DNA: TGTGCCAGCAGCTCGGTCGGACGGAACACTGAAGCTTTCTTT. Translating gives CASSSVGRNTEAFF. Combining the CDR3 with reference TRBV7-9 and TRBJ1-1 gives the whole variable domain DTGVSQNPRHKITKRGQNVTFRCDPISEHNRLYWYRQTLGQGPEFLTYFQNEAQLEKSRLLSDRFSAERPKGSFSTLEIQRTEQGDSAMYLCASSSVGRNTEAFFGQGTRLTVV.

This clonotype has more than one count but fewer than ten. The chain joins TRBV5-4 to TRBJ1-1; D gene uncertain. V lost 0 bases and J 0 bases, leaving 6 bases between the germline ends. Germline V gene data show CDR1 as SGHNT and CDR2 as YYREEE (reference sequence). The CDR3 consists of 14 residues. The CDR3 reads CASSLEGLNTEAFF. The CDR3 bases are TGTGCCAGCAGCTTGGAGGGCTTGAACACTGAAGCTTTCTTT.

This clonotype showed up many times. The rearrangement links TRBV29-1 to TRBJ1-1; D is unclear. Germline lookup yields CDR1 SQVTM and CDR2 ANQGSEA. This CDR3 region has 14 residues. Trimming took off 5 bases at V and 0 bases at J, with 13 bases between the two ends. CDR3 in amino acids: CSVLRSSLNTEAFF. CDR3 bases: TGCAGCGTTTTAAGGAGTAGTCTGAACACTGAAGCTTTCTTT.

This clonotype was recorded many times. The chain is built from TRBV12-5 and TRBJ2-2, with 9 bases matching TRBD2. This CDR3 has 19 residues. V gave up 2 bases and J gave up 6 bases; unmatched junction bases: 16. The germline CDR1 and CDR2 sequences are LGHNT and FRNRAP. The DNA for the CDR3 is TGTGCTAGTGGTTTGCCACTAGCGGGTGCGCGGAGATATCCCGGGGAGCTGTTTTTT. Its protein is CASGLPLAGARRYPGELFF.

This clonotype came up many times. The chain is built from TRBV20-1 and TRBJ1-1; D is perhaps TRBD1 (5 bases). The CDR3 has 15 residues. V lost 5 bases and J lost 8, with 24 bases in between. CDR1 is DFQATT and CDR2 is SNEGSKA in the germline V gene (reference sequence). CDR3 amino acids: CSASRTEGMGTEAFF. The CDR3 DNA is TGCAGTGCTTCTCGTACTGAGGGGATGGGCACCGAAGCTTTCTTT.

There are many counts of this clonotype. This chain links TRBV5-1 with TRBJ1-1; D unclear. Germline loops: CDR1 SGHRS, CDR2 YFSETQ. This CDR3 has 16 amino acids. Trimming stripped 4 bases from V and 3 bases from J, with 19 bases between. CDR3 DNA sequence: TGCGCCAGCAGCGGATCGCACCGACGGACGGACACTGAAGCTTTCTTT. Its translation is CASSGSHRRTDTEAFF.

The table lists this clonotype with many counts. The rearrangement uses TRBV15 and TRBJ1-5; D not certain. Germline V gene lookup returns CDR1 LNHNV and CDR2 YYDKDF (reference sequence). The V end was cut by 3 bases, the J end by 7 bases, with 10 bases between. This CDR3 comprises 13 residues. The CDR3: CATSSMGRQPQHF. The CDR3 bases are TGTGCCACCAGCAGCATGGGCCGGCAGCCCCAGCATTTT.

In DNA form, the CDR3 reads TGCACTGCGGGGGGGCCCGGAAACACCATATATTTT. Its translation is CTAGGPGNTIYF. The chain links TRBV20-1 to TRBJ1-3; D is possibly TRBD1 (6 bases). This CDR3 has 12 residues. CDR1 is DFQATT and CDR2 is SNEGSKA in the germline V gene (reference sequence).

This clonotype was observed many times. The chain couples TRBV6-2 or TRBV6-3 to TRBJ2-7, with TRBD2 matching over 7 bases. V lost 10 bases and J lost 6; bases outside the gene matches: 9. This CDR3 is built from 12 residues. Germline V CDR1 and CDR2: MNHEY, SVGEGT. In nucleotides, the CDR3 is TGTGCCACCTCGGGACTACCGTCCGAGCAGTACTTC. Its translation: CATSGLPSEQYF.

This clonotype has at least ten counts. The rearrangement links TRBV29-1 to TRBJ1-1, with TRBD1 as a possible D gene (6 bases). Germline assignment: CDR1 SQVTM and CDR2 ANQGSEA. The CDR3 extends over 14 amino acids. V was pared by 7 bases and J by 2 bases, with 17 bases between. CDR3 DNA: TGCAGCGGGACAGTGGGAGGTACTAACACTGAAGCTTTCTTT. As protein: CSGTVGGTNTEAFF.

Notes on this clonotype: Just one base apart from a much larger clone, this may be a read error. The V gene is TRBV12-3 or TRBV12-4, the J gene TRBJ2-4; D is unclear. The CDR3 has 14 residues. The V and J ends lost 6 bases and 3 bases respectively, with 12 bases between them. CDR3 residues: CASRSRLVKNIQYF. The CDR3 DNA sequence: TGTGCCAGCAGGTCCCGTTTAGTCAAAAACATTCAGTACTTC.

This clonotype was seen ten or more times. V gene TRBV14 combines with J gene TRBJ1-1, with D perhaps matching TRBD1 (6 bases). In germline, CDR1 is SGHDN, CDR2 FVKESK. This CDR3 spans 16 amino acids. Trimming cost V 1 base and J 11 bases, with 23 bases left between them. The CDR3 sequence: CASSQGGLGQEAGAFF. The DNA of the CDR3 is TGTGCCAGCAGCCAAGGGGGGCTGGGGCAGGAAGCTGGCGCTTTCTTT.

This clonotype was counted at least ten times. The V gene is TRBV20-1, the J gene TRBJ2-3; 7 nucleotides agree with TRBD2. CDR1 and CDR2 (germline): DFQATT, SNEGSKA (reference sequence). J lost 5 bases, V lost 1 base, and 6 bases had no gene match. The CDR3 contains 14 residues. CDR3 nucleotides: TGCAGTGCTAGAGTAAGCGGGGTAGGAGATACGCAGTATTTT. This translates into CSARVSGVGDTQYF.

The table lists this clonotype with many counts. V gene TRBV5-1 combines with J gene TRBJ1-5; the D gene is possibly TRBD1 (6 bases). This CDR3 region has 17 residues. V lost 0 bases to trimming and J lost 2 bases, with 15 bases between them. Germline-derived CDR1 and CDR2 are SGHRS and YFSETQ. The CDR3 sequence: CASSLAPGARGNQPQHF. The DNA of the CDR3 is TGCGCCAGCAGCTTGGCCCCGGGGGCGAGAGGCAATCAGCCCCAGCATTTT. The full variable domain, its missing parts supplied by reference TRBV5-1 and TRBJ1-5, is KAGVTQTPRYLIKTRGQQVTLSCSPISGHRSVSWYQQTPGQGLQFLFEYFSETQRNKGNFPGRFSGRQFSNSRSEMNVSTLELGDSALYLCASSLAPGARGNQPQHFGDGTRLSIL.

This clonotype was counted at least ten times. This rearrangement joins TRBV12-3 or TRBV12-4 to TRBJ1-6; D remains unclear. Trimming took off 5 bases at V and 4 bases at J, with 12 bases between the two ends. This CDR3 is built from 15 residues. CDR3 in amino acids: CASSPPPAYNSPLHF. CDR3 in DNA: TGTGCCAGCAGTCCCCCCCCAGCATATAATTCACCCCTCCACTTT.